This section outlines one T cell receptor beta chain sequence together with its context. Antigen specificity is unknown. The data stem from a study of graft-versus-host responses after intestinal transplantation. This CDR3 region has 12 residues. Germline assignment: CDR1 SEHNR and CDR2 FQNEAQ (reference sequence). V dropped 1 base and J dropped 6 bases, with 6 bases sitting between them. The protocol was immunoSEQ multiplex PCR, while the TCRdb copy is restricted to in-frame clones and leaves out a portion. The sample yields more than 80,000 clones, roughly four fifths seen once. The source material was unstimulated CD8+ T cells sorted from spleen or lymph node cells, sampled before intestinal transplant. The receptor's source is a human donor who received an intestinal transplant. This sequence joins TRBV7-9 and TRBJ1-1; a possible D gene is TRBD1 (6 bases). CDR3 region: CASSLGTAEAFF. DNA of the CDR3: TGTGCCAGCAGCTTAGGGACAGCTGAAGCTTTCTTT.